This T cell receptor beta chain was profiled in a study of blood T cells in healthy people across ages. The V segment lost 4 bases and the J segment 7 bases; nucleotides outside the gene matches: 8. The CDR3 is 15 amino acids. Germline values: CDR1 SGHRS, CDR2 YFSETQ. This clonotype has just a few counts. Using a J-beta primer mix together with a sample-barcoded 5' primer, a second PCR was run for roughly 7 to 12 cycles. Every cDNA molecule bore a tag from a template-switch adaptor containing 12 random nucleotides. Every sample produced at least 2.5 million CDR3-containing paired-end reads. MiXCR, run by TCRdb on the 5' RACE reads, gives a single entry per CDR3 protein. Counted here are 850,000 to 1,100,000 distinct CDR3 sequences, around two fifths occurring once; the ten biggest clones make up about an eighth.

Input material: blood. The TCR comes from a man aged 18 to 30 in good health. V is TRBV5-1 and J is TRBJ2-1; 10 nucleotides match TRBD2. The CDR3 bases are TGCGCCAGCAGCCCGAGCGGGGGGGCCCCAAATGAGCAGTTCTTC. Protein: CASSPSGGAPNEQFF.